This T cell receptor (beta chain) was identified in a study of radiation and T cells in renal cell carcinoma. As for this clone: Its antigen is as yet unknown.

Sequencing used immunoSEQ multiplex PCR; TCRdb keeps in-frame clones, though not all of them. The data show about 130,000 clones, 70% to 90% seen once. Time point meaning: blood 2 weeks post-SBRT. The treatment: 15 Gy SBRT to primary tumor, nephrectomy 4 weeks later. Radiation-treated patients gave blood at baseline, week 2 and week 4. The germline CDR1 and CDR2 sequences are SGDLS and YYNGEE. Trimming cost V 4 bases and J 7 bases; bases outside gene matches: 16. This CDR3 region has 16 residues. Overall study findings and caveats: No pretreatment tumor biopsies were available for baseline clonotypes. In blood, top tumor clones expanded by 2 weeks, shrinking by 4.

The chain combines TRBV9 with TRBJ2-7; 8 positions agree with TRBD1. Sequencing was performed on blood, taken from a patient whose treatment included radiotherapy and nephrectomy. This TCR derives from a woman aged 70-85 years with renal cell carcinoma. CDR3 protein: CASSSRAGTGLGEQYF. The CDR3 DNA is TGTGCCAGCAGCTCCCGAGCTGGGACAGGACTTGGGGAGCAGTACTTC.